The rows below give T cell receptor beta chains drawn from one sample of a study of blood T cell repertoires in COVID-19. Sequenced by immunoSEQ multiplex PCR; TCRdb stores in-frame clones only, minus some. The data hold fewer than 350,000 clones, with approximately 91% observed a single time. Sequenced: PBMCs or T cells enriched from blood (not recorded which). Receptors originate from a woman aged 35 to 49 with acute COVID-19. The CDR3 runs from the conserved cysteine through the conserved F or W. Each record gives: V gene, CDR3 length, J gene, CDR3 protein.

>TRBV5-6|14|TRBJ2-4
CASSLEGAKNIQYF
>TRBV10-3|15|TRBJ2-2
CAIKEASGRSGELFF
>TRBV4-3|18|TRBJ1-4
CASSQELKDSSTNEKLFF
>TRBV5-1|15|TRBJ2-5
CASSLRPFGEETQYF
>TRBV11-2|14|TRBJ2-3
CASSFRTSADTQYF
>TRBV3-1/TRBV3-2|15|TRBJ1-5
CASSQGSGGNQPQHF
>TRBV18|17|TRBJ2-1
CASSPQGLAGGYLEQFF
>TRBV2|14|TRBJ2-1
CASTWDRRMDEQFF
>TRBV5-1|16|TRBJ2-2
CASSSREGVNTGELFF
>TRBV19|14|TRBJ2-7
CASSMGQGSSEQYF
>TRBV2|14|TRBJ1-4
CASSEGTGSEKLFF
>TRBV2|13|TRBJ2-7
CASRPTFSYEQYF